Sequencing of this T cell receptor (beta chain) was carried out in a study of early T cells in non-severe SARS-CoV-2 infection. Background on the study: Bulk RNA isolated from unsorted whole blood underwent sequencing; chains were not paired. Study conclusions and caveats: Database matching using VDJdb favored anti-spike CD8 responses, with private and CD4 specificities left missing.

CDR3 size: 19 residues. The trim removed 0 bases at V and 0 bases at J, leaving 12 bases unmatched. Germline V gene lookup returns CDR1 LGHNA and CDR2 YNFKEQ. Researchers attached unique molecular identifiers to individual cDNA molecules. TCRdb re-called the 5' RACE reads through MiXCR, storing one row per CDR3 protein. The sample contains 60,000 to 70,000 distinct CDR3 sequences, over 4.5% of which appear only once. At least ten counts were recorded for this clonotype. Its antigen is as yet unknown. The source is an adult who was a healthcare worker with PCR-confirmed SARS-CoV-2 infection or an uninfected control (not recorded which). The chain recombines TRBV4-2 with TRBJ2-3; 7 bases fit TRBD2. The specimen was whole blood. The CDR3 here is CASSQDWGRGEGSTDTQYF. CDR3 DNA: TGTGCCAGCAGCCAAGATTGGGGCCGGGGGGAAGGAAGCACAGATACGCAGTATTTT.